The 30 T cell receptor beta chains below were found in one sample sequenced in a study of CD8 T cells in ankylosing spondylitis. Study-level results: Roughly 8 highly homologous variants made up a TCR beta motif, and this motif appeared characteristic of ankylosing spondylitis blood.

These TCRs' antigens remain unknown. TCRdb redid the calling of the 5' RACE reads with MiXCR, one entry per CDR3 protein. In the table there are 650,000 to 800,000 distinct CDR3 sequences, around a fifth of which are singletons. The sequencing sample was made of blood, either unsorted or a sorted T cell fraction (not recorded which). The receptors were sampled from a male donor with ankylosing spondylitis.

V usage is TRBV7-2 and J usage is TRBJ2-3; 7 nucleotides line up with TRBD2. Germline V CDR1 and CDR2: SGHTA, FQGNSA. The CDR3 contains 17 residues. The ends lost 1 base at V and 4 bases at J; junction bases unmatched: 11. Here the CDR3 reads CASSLVGSGLGPDTQYF. In DNA form, the CDR3 reads TGTGCCAGCAGCTTAGTGGGTAGCGGGCTGGGGCCAGATACGCAGTATTTT.

V is TRBV6-5 and J is TRBJ1-5; 9 bases map to TRBD1. Germline V CDR1 and CDR2: MNHEY, SVGAGI. The J segment lost 5 bases and the V segment lost 4 bases, leaving 6 bases of the junction unmatched. The CDR3 loop spans 15 amino acids. In nucleotides, the CDR3 is TGTGCCAGCAGTTCCGCCGGACAGGGGCATCAGCCCCAGCATTTT. Translated: CASSSAGQGHQPQHF.

The chain links TRBV3-1 to TRBJ2-5; 7 nucleotides match TRBD2. V was clipped by 4 bases and J by 4 bases; unmatched bases: 9. This CDR3 region has 15 residues. Germline CDR1 is LGHDT and CDR2 is YNNKEL (reference sequence). The CDR3 nucleotides are TGTGCCAGCAGCCGGGGGGGAGACTTTGGAGAGACCCAGTACTTC. Protein sequence: CASSRGGDFGETQYF.

The chain is built from TRBV30 and TRBJ2-7; D is uncertain. CDR3 length equals 12 residues. The germline CDR1 and CDR2 sequences are GTSNPN and SVGIG (reference sequence). Trimming stripped 5 bases from V and 7 bases from J, with 15 bases between. CDR3 protein: CAWSLAAGEQYF. The CDR3 region has the DNA TGTGCCTGGTCTTTGGCAGCCGGGGAGCAGTACTTC.

This clonotype was picked up a small number of times. This rearrangement joins TRBV5-4 to TRBJ2-2; 8 bases are shared with TRBD1. This CDR3 is built from 15 residues. V was pared by 1 base and J by 7 bases, with 6 bases of the junction left unmatched. CDR1 SGHNT and CDR2 YYREEE come from the germline V gene (reference sequence). The CDR3, as DNA: TGTGCCAGCAGCTTGCGGAGACAGGGGCACGGGGAGCTGTTTTTT. As protein: CASSLRRQGHGELFF.

The chain joins TRBV24-1 to TRBJ2-1, with 10 bases that match TRBD1. CDR1 is KGHDR and CDR2 is SFDVKD in the germline V gene. The trim removed 7 bases at V and 3 bases at J, leaving 5 bases unmatched. CDR3 length: 15 residues. CDR3 loop: CATRRGDRGYNEQFF. CDR3 nucleotides: TGTGCCACCAGGCGGGGGGACAGGGGCTACAATGAGCAGTTCTTC.

This clonotype was observed a few times. The chain uses TRBV7-2 and TRBJ2-5; 11 bases map to TRBD2. The CDR3 spans 15 residues. Germline loops: CDR1 SGHTA, CDR2 FQGNSA. Losses at the gene ends were 5 bases for V and 9 bases for J; bases not matched to a gene: 11. The DNA for the CDR3 is TGTGCCAGCAGCCAAAGACTAGCGGGGTCGGGGGCCCAGTACTTC. Amino acid sequence: CASSQRLAGSGAQYF.

The sample holds a few counts of this clonotype. V and J are TRBV11-2 and TRBJ2-1, with D perhaps matching TRBD1 or TRBD2 (6 bases each). The V end lost 5 bases, the J end lost 1 base, and 27 bases lay between the germline ends. The CDR3 is made up of 20 amino acids. Germline CDR1 and CDR2: SGHAT and FQNNGV. The CDR3 sequence: CASSPQTGASFTGSYNEQFF. The CDR3 nucleotides are TGTGCCAGCAGCCCTCAGACGGGGGCGAGTTTTACGGGGTCCTACAATGAGCAGTTCTTC.

This clonotype was counted at least ten times. The rearrangement links TRBV20-1 to TRBJ2-1; unclear D gene. Trimming removed 5 bases at V and 8 bases at J, with 10 bases between. The CDR3 has 11 residues. The germline gives CDR1 DFQATT, CDR2 SNEGSKA (reference sequence). The CDR3 region has the DNA TGCAGTGCTTCCGTCTTGGATGAGCAGTTCTTC. It yields the protein CSASVLDEQFF.

This clonotype was seen more than once but under ten times. This chain joins TRBV5-1 and TRBJ2-4, with D possibly TRBD1 on 6 matching bases. The CDR3 runs to 16 residues. In germline, CDR1 is SGHRS, CDR2 YFSETQ. Trimming removed 4 bases at V and 2 bases at J, with 16 bases between. The CDR3 nucleotides read TGCGCCAGCAGCCCGGCGGCAGGGGTCCCCAAAAACATTCAGTACTTC. Translating gives CASSPAAGVPKNIQYF.

This clonotype was detected only a few times. This sequence joins TRBV30 and TRBJ2-1, with 10 positions matching TRBD2. Germline assignment: CDR1 GTSNPN and CDR2 SVGIG (reference sequence). The CDR3 runs 14 residues. V lost 6 bases and J lost 7; bases outside the gene matches: 9. This chain's CDR3 is CACVTAGGPNEQFF. The CDR3 DNA reads as TGTGCCTGCGTAACAGCGGGGGGGCCGAATGAGCAGTTCTTC.

V is TRBV12-3 or TRBV12-4 and J is TRBJ2-3; 11 bases agree with TRBD1. Trimming cost V 1 base and J 2 bases; bases outside gene matches: 8. The CDR3 length is 18 residues. This CDR3 is CASSLVVGGQGVTDTQYF. The DNA for the CDR3 is TGTGCCAGCAGTTTAGTGGTGGGGGGACAGGGGGTCACAGATACGCAGTATTTT.

This clonotype has only a few counts. The rearrangement joins TRBV6-1 to TRBJ2-7; 8 bases align to TRBD1. CDR1 and CDR2 from the germline V gene are MNHNS and SASEGT. Trimming removed 6 bases from V and 5 bases from J; junction bases left unmatched: 9. The CDR3 covers 14 residues. The CDR3 DNA reads as TGTGCCAGCAGAACAACTACGACAGGGGACGAGCAGTACTTC. This translates into CASRTTTTGDEQYF.

This clonotype was seen more than once but under ten times. V and J are TRBV9 and TRBJ2-7; TRBD2 aligns across 8 bases. J was trimmed by 2 bases and V by 0 bases; bases with no gene match: 7. CDR3 length equals 16 residues. Germline V gene lookup returns CDR1 SGDLS and CDR2 YYNGEE. The CDR3 DNA sequence: TGTGCCAGCAGCGTAGGGTCTTCGGGGGGGGCCTACGAGCAGTACTTC. This sequence encodes CASSVGSSGGAYEQYF.

V usage is TRBV1 and J usage is TRBJ2-2. TRBV1 counts as a pseudogene. There are 14 residues in the CDR3. CDR3 nucleotides: TGCACCAGCAGCCAAGATGCTCCCACCGGGGAGCTGTTTTTT. It translates to CTSSQDAPTGELFF.

This clonotype was counted only a few times. The chain is built from TRBV28 and TRBJ1-4, with 8 nucleotides matching TRBD1. V trimming: 7 bases; J trimming: 5 bases; junction bases outside the gene matches: 6. This CDR3 comprises 14 residues. The germline V gene encodes CDR1 MDHEN and CDR2 SYDVKM. In nucleotides, the CDR3 is TGTGCCAGCACCCTGGACAGGGTGAATGAAAAACTGTTTTTT. Translation gives CASTLDRVNEKLFF.

In DNA, the CDR3 is TGTGCCAGCAGTTTTCGACTGGCCGGTCAAAAACTGTTTTTT. Its protein product is CASSFRLAGQKLFF. V is TRBV12-3 or TRBV12-4 and J is TRBJ1-4, with D uncertain. Trimming pared 3 bases from V and 9 bases from J, leaving 14 bases between. The CDR3 runs 14 residues.

The chain employs TRBV28 and TRBJ2-2; unclear D gene. The CDR3 runs to 14 residues. Trimming pared 7 bases from V and 2 bases from J, leaving 11 bases between. CDR1 and CDR2 (germline): MDHEN, SYDVKM. In DNA, the CDR3 is TGTGCCAGCATAGTGGCTACAAACACCGGGGAGCTGTTTTTT. Translating gives CASIVATNTGELFF.

The CDR3 DNA follows: TGCAGTGCTAGTCTTAGACCCTACAACAATGAGCAGTTCTTC. Residues: CSASLRPYNNEQFF. The chain links TRBV20-1 to TRBJ2-1; D is unresolved. The CDR3 has 14 residues. The V gene's germline CDR1 is DFQATT and CDR2 SNEGSKA (reference sequence). V was pared by 3 bases and J by 5 bases, with 14 bases between.

This clonotype was observed a few times. The chain carries TRBV5-1 and TRBJ2-2; D is unresolved. The CDR3 consists of 16 residues. Germline CDR1 is SGHRS and CDR2 is YFSETQ. The germline V and J ends were trimmed by 1 base and 0 bases, with 10 bases remaining between them. The CDR3 here is CASSLLGATNTGELFF. The CDR3 DNA is TGCGCCAGCAGCTTGCTTGGAGCCACGAACACCGGGGAGCTGTTTTTT.

CDR3 sequence reads: CASSTQPNYGYTF. The CDR3 region has the DNA TGTGCCAGCAGTACACAGCCAAACTATGGCTACACCTTC. The chain carries TRBV12-3 or TRBV12-4 and TRBJ1-2; D gene uncertain. The CDR3 covers 13 residues. Trimming removed 5 bases at V and 2 bases at J, with 9 bases between.

This clonotype turned up a few times. This chain joins TRBV4-2 and TRBJ2-2; 9 bases map to TRBD1. This CDR3 comprises 15 residues. Germline CDR1 is LGHNA and CDR2 is YNFKEQ. The V and J ends lost 3 bases and 7 bases, in that order; junction bases with no gene match: 6. DNA for the CDR3: TGTGCCAGCAGCCACCCCGACAGGGGGAACGGGGAGCTGTTTTTT. Protein: CASSHPDRGNGELFF.

The chain employs TRBV5-1 and TRBJ1-1; 8 nucleotides align to TRBD1. Trimming cost V 0 bases and J 11 bases; bases outside gene matches: 9. CDR1 is SGHRS and CDR2 is YFSETQ in the germline V gene. This CDR3 has 14 residues. CDR3 sequence reads: CASSLVRSGQAAFF. In DNA, the CDR3 is TGCGCCAGCAGCTTGGTCCGCTCGGGACAGGCGGCTTTCTTT.

This clonotype was counted only a few times. The chain is built from TRBV4-2 and TRBJ2-5; 9 bases are shared with TRBD2. The CDR3 extends over 20 amino acids. The J segment lost 4 bases and the V segment lost 0 bases, leaving 18 bases of the junction unmatched. The V gene's germline CDR1 is LGHNA and CDR2 YNFKEQ. CDR3 in amino acids: CASSQDLGWGAGGPRETQYF. The CDR3 DNA is TGTGCCAGCAGCCAAGATCTAGGCTGGGGCGCGGGAGGGCCGAGAGAGACCCAGTACTTC.

The chain carries TRBV5-1 and TRBJ2-2; TRBD2 agrees at 15 bases. With 4 bases clipped from V and 6 bases from J, the junction kept 10 bases outside the gene matches. Germline V gene data show CDR1 as SGHRS and CDR2 as YFSETQ. The CDR3 consists of 18 residues. The CDR3 sequence: CASSLGLAGGLMAGELFF. CDR3 DNA sequence: TGCGCCAGCAGCCTCGGACTAGCGGGGGGGCTGATGGCCGGGGAGCTGTTTTTT.

The chain joins TRBV6-1 to TRBJ2-2, with a tentative D call TRBD2 (6 bases). CDR1 is MNHNS, CDR2 SASEGT, per germline. CDR3 length equals 18 residues. Between the trimmed V and J ends, which lost 5 bases and 5 bases, there was a span of 24 bases. The CDR3: CASSLTSSGGDGTGELFF. The DNA for the CDR3 is TGTGCCAGCAGTCTCACTAGCTCTGGAGGAGATGGTACCGGGGAGCTGTTTTTT.

The rearrangement joins TRBV15 to TRBJ2-7, with 13 bases lining up with TRBD2. V shed 4 bases and J 7 bases; nucleotides not matched to a gene: 16. The CDR3 has 18 amino acids. Per germline, CDR1 LNHNV and CDR2 YYDKDF (reference sequence). CDR3 in amino acids: CATSTAYPGLAGQGEQYF. In nucleotides, the CDR3 is TGTGCCACCAGCACCGCCTATCCGGGACTAGCGGGACAAGGGGAGCAGTACTTC.

The chain uses TRBV29-1 and TRBJ2-5; D ambiguous. V lost 3 bases and J 2 bases, leaving 10 bases between the germline ends. The CDR3 is 13 amino acids. The germline gives CDR1 SQVTM, CDR2 ANQGSEA. CDR3 coding DNA: TGCAGCGTTGAGTTGAATGGGCAAGAGACCCAGTACTTC. Residues: CSVELNGQETQYF.

This rearrangement joins TRBV6-5 to TRBJ1-2; TRBD1 agrees at 11 bases. Germline V CDR1 and CDR2: MNHEY, SVGAGI. The CDR3 is 15 residues long. With 5 bases clipped from V and 3 bases from J, the junction kept 5 bases outside the gene matches. CDR3 nucleotide sequence: TGTGCCAGCAGTCACGGGGGACAGGGGGACTATGGCTACACCTTC. Encoded protein: CASSHGGQGDYGYTF.

CDR3 sequence (DNA): TGTGCCAGCAGCCCTAGGGACCCCGGGGGCGAAGAGACCCAGTACTTC. It codes for CASSPRDPGGEETQYF. This chain uses TRBV7-9 with TRBJ2-5; D tentatively reads TRBD1 or TRBD2 (6 bases each). Germline assignment: CDR1 SEHNR and CDR2 FQNEAQ (reference sequence). Trimming took off 5 bases at V and 3 bases at J, with 19 bases between the two ends. The CDR3 is 16 residues long.